This T cell receptor beta chain was sequenced during a study of blood T cell repertoires in COVID-19. Across the whole study: Acute-phase and convalescent COVID-19 samples originated in the United States, Italy and Spain. T cells, B-cell-depleted T cells, or PBMCs supplied cDNA or gDNA.

This CDR3 comprises 15 residues. V lost 5 bases and J 4 bases, leaving 15 bases between the germline ends. Looked up from germline, CDR1 is MNHEY and CDR2 is SVGAGI. Authors' analysis steps: Reference gene primers were amplified, and this amplification served to estimate nucleated cell counts. The repertoire was sequenced with immunoSEQ multiplex PCR; TCRdb's copy has only in-frame clones and lacks some. The DNA was the basis for D and trimming; V, J and clone size are from that table. The sample shows 30,000 to 45,000 clones, roughly 89% of them seen only once. The rearrangement links TRBV6-5 to TRBJ1-5; possible D gene TRBD1, 6 bases. Specimen: peripheral blood. The clonotype originates from a human donor in a cohort sampled during active COVID-19. Here the CDR3 reads CASSLIGTLNQPQHF. CDR3 coding DNA: TGTGCCAGCAGTCTAATCGGGACACTTAATCAGCCCCAGCATTTT.